These 30 T cell receptor beta chains originate from one sample sequenced in a study of blood T cell repertoires in COVID-19. Here immunoSEQ multiplex PCR was the method, and the copy in TCRdb shows in-frame clones only, minus some. The sample has under 300,000 clones; roughly 82% are singletons. Sequenced: peripheral blood. The receptors derive from a woman over 75 with active or convalescent COVID-19.

This chain links TRBV2 with TRBJ1-2; TRBD1 might be the D (5 bases). The CDR3 runs 13 residues. With 5 bases removed from V and 8 bases from J, the gap between germline ends came to 15 bases. Germline CDR1 SNHLY, CDR2 FYNNEI. The DNA of the CDR3 is TGTGCCAGCAGTTGGGGACGCGGGACGGGCTACACCTTC. As protein: CASSWGRGTGYTF.

The chain couples TRBV3-1 (or the pseudogene TRBV3-2) to TRBJ2-1; 7 bases map to TRBD2. The CDR3 totals 15 residues. Germline lookup yields CDR1 LGHDT and CDR2 YNNKEL (reference sequence). J gave up 9 bases and V 4 bases, and 12 bases lay outside the gene matches. This CDR3 is CASSPSGVLRREQFF. CDR3 nucleotide sequence: TGTGCCAGCAGCCCAAGCGGGGTGCTGCGTCGTGAGCAGTTCTTC.

This sequence joins TRBV28 and TRBJ1-1, with 7 nucleotides matching TRBD1. This CDR3 comprises 14 residues. CDR1 and CDR2 (germline): MDHEN, SYDVKM. The trim removed 2 bases at V and 9 bases at J, leaving 9 bases unmatched. CDR3 sequence reads: CASSLPRDSGQAFF. Written as DNA, the CDR3 is TGTGCCAGCAGTTTACCCCGGGACAGTGGACAAGCTTTCTTT.

The chain joins TRBV15 to TRBJ1-5, with D hard to call. CDR3 size: 15 residues. Per germline, CDR1 LNHNV and CDR2 YYDKDF (reference sequence). V gave up 0 bases and J gave up 7 bases, with 13 bases separating them. CDR3 sequence: CATSRDLDLSQPQHF. The CDR3 DNA reads TGTGCCACCAGCAGAGATCTAGACCTGTCGCAGCCCCAGCATTTT. Looking up the rest from reference TRBV15 and TRBJ1-5 gives the full variable domain: DAMVIQNPRYQVTQFGKPVTLSCSQTLNHNVMYWYQQKSSQAPKLLFHYYDKDFNNEADTPDNFQSRRPNTSFCFLDIRSPGLGDTAMYLCATSRDLDLSQPQHFGDGTRLSIL.

The rearrangement links TRBV9 to TRBJ2-3; 14 bases are a match to TRBD2. The CDR3 has 19 amino acids. Germline V gene lookup returns CDR1 SGDLS and CDR2 YYNGEE. The junction had 9 bases not matched to a gene; V was cut back by 0 bases and J by 3 bases. CDR3 region: CASSVAGRTSGGNTDTQYF. The CDR3 DNA is TGTGCCAGCAGCGTAGCTGGTCGGACTAGCGGGGGGAATACAGATACGCAGTATTTT.

The gene calls are TRBV6-5 and TRBJ2-1, with D maybe TRBD1 (6 bases). Germline loops: CDR1 MNHEY, CDR2 SVGAGI. V was trimmed by 8 bases and J by 4 bases, leaving 9 bases between them. The CDR3 has 12 amino acids. The CDR3 nucleotides read TGTGCCAGCGGGGGCCCATACAATGAGCAGTTCTTC. Protein: CASGGPYNEQFF.

A single count supports this clone. The genes are TRBV3-1 (or the pseudogene TRBV3-2) and TRBJ1-2; TRBD1 agrees at 11 bases. The CDR3 sequence is 14 residues long. Looked up from germline, CDR1 is LGHDT and CDR2 is YNNKEL (reference sequence). V lost 4 bases to trimming and J lost 10 bases; unmatched junction nucleotides: 8. CDR3 amino acids: CASSPKGDRGTYTF. CDR3 DNA sequence: TGTGCCAGCAGCCCTAAAGGGGACAGGGGGACCTACACCTTC.

This rearrangement joins TRBV27 to TRBJ1-2; 9 bases match TRBD1. The J segment lost 4 bases and the V segment lost 5 bases, leaving 5 bases of the junction unmatched. The CDR3 runs 14 residues. CDR1 is MNHEY and CDR2 is SMNVEV in the germline V gene (reference sequence). The CDR3 spells CASSPGTGLYGYTF. In DNA, the CDR3 is TGTGCCAGCAGTCCCGGGACAGGGCTCTATGGCTACACCTTC.

In DNA, the CDR3 is TGTGCCACACGGTCAGGCGGGAGCAGGACAGATACGCAGTATTTT. Its translation: CATRSGGSRTDTQYF. The chain uses TRBV19 and TRBJ2-3; 7 bases are a match to TRBD2. This CDR3 is built from 15 residues. V gave up 10 bases and J gave up 3 bases; unmatched junction bases: 13. CDR1 is LNHDA and CDR2 is SQIVND in the germline V gene (reference sequence).

The J gene is TRBJ2-1, the V gene TRBV10-3; 9 bases align to TRBD2. There are 15 residues in the CDR3. V trimming: 0 bases; J trimming: 7 bases; junction bases outside the gene matches: 4. CDR1 is ENHRY and CDR2 is SYGVKD in the germline V gene. In DNA, the CDR3 is TGTGCCATCAGTGAGTCCGGACTAGCGAAGAATGAGCAGTTCTTC. The encoded protein is CAISESGLAKNEQFF.

V gene TRBV3-1 (or the pseudogene TRBV3-2) combines with J gene TRBJ2-5; 8 nucleotides line up with TRBD1. With V trimmed by 3 bases and J by 2 bases, 8 bases remained unmatched. Per the germline V gene, CDR1 is LGHDT and CDR2 is YNNKEL (reference sequence). The CDR3 is made up of 16 amino acids. CDR3 protein: CASSHRLRTGQETQYF. CDR3 sequence (DNA): TGTGCCAGCAGCCATCGCCTACGGACAGGGCAAGAGACCCAGTACTTC.

CDR3 coding DNA: TGTGCCAGCAGAGCCGAGGGACAGGGAGATAATTCACCCCTCCACTTT. The encoded protein is CASRAEGQGDNSPLHF. This chain connects TRBV28 to TRBJ1-6; 9 nucleotides agree with TRBD1. J was trimmed by 5 bases and V by 6 bases; bases with no gene match: 8. Germline lookup yields CDR1 MDHEN and CDR2 SYDVKM. This CDR3 is 16 amino acids long.

As DNA, the CDR3 is TGTGCCAGCAGCCAAGCCGCAGGGGCGTTAGATTCACCCCTCCACTTT. It codes for CASSQAAGALDSPLHF. The gene calls are TRBV4-2 and TRBJ1-6; a weak D match, TRBD1 (6 bases). Germline-derived CDR1 and CDR2 are LGHNA and YNFKEQ. V was shortened by 1 base and J by 8 bases, with 15 bases between the two germline ends. This CDR3 is built from 16 residues.

This clone was counted only a few times. The gene calls are TRBV7-9 and TRBJ1-1, with 8 bases lining up with TRBD1. The J segment lost 0 bases and the V segment lost 5 bases, leaving 11 bases of the junction unmatched. The CDR3 covers 17 residues. Germline assignment: CDR1 SEHNR and CDR2 FQNEAQ (reference sequence). The CDR3 protein is CASSARTTGAVNTEAFF. The CDR3 DNA reads as TGTGCCAGCAGCGCACGGACGACAGGGGCGGTGAACACTGAAGCTTTCTTT. Combining the CDR3 with reference TRBV7-9 and TRBJ1-1 gives the whole variable domain DTGVSQNPRHKITKRGQNVTFRCDPISEHNRLYWYRQTLGQGPEFLTYFQNEAQLEKSRLLSDRFSAERPKGSFSTLEIQRTEQGDSAMYLCASSARTTGAVNTEAFFGQGTRLTVV.

This clone came up once. The chain uses TRBV5-6 and TRBJ2-4; possible D gene TRBD1, 6 bases. V shed 1 base and J shed 2 bases, with 13 bases lying between them. This CDR3 spans 16 amino acids. Germline V lookup: CDR1 SGHDT, CDR2 YYEEEE. CDR3 in amino acids: CASSLKPTGTKNIQYF. CDR3 nucleotides: TGTGCCAGCAGCTTGAAACCTACAGGGACCAAAAACATTCAGTACTTC.

This CDR3 reads CASSLQSSYEQYF. CDR3 DNA sequence: TGTGCCAGCAGCCTACAGAGCTCCTACGAGCAGTACTTC. The rearrangement joins TRBV6-5 to TRBJ2-7, with no clear D. The length of the CDR3 is 13 residues. Per germline, CDR1 MNHEY and CDR2 SVGAGI. The V and J ends lost 6 bases and 0 bases respectively, with 9 bases between them.

This rearrangement joins TRBV7-2 to TRBJ1-2; D remains ambiguous. V was trimmed by 5 bases and J by 7 bases, leaving 17 bases between them. CDR3 length: 14 amino acids. CDR1 and CDR2 from the germline V gene are SGHTA and FQGNSA. In nucleotides, the CDR3 is TGTGCCAGCAGCCCCCGGTCGGGTGAGGGTGGCTACACCTTC. Residues: CASSPRSGEGGYTF.

This sequence joins TRBV6-5 and TRBJ1-5; a possible D gene is TRBD1 (5 bases). The CDR3 is made up of 15 amino acids. Trimming shortened V by 6 bases and J by 3 bases, and 15 bases separated the two germline ends. Germline CDR1 reads MNHEY; CDR2 reads SVGAGI. CDR3: CASRPLTASNQPQHF. The DNA for the CDR3 is TGTGCCAGCAGACCCCTGACAGCCTCCAATCAGCCCCAGCATTTT.

This chain uses TRBV28 with TRBJ2-2, with TRBD1 matching over 7 bases. CDR1 and CDR2 from the germline V gene are MDHEN and SYDVKM. This CDR3 is 18 amino acids long. Losses at the gene ends were 5 bases for V and 4 bases for J; bases not matched to a gene: 16. CDR3 amino acids: CASSPLYEGAEVTGELFF. The CDR3 nucleotides read TGTGCCAGCAGTCCCCTATACGAGGGGGCGGAGGTCACCGGGGAGCTGTTTTTT.

The chain uses TRBV7-9 and TRBJ1-2, with a tentative D call TRBD1 (6 bases). CDR3 size: 13 residues. From germline, CDR1 is SEHNR and CDR2 FQNEAQ (reference sequence). Trimming took off 5 bases at V and 2 bases at J, with 9 bases between the two ends. As DNA, the CDR3 is TGTGCCAGCAGCCCCACAGGGAACTATGGCTACACCTTC. The encoded protein is CASSPTGNYGYTF.

V and J are TRBV7-9 and TRBJ2-7; 12 nucleotides match TRBD2. Germline loops: CDR1 SEHNR, CDR2 FQNEAQ (reference sequence). Trimming cost V 4 bases and J 3 bases; bases outside gene matches: 13. The CDR3 covers 18 residues. CDR3 amino acids: CASSSRKSTSGSIYEQYF. DNA for the CDR3: TGTGCCAGCAGCTCAAGGAAATCGACTAGCGGGAGTATCTACGAGCAGTACTTC.

This clone has more than one count but fewer than ten. This chain connects TRBV19 to TRBJ1-5; D remains ambiguous. CDR1 is LNHDA, CDR2 SQIVND, per germline (reference sequence). The V end lost 3 bases, the J end lost 2 bases, and 11 bases lay between the germline ends. This CDR3 region has 15 residues. The CDR3 bases are TGTGCCAGTAGTATTGGTCGCCAGGGCAATCAGCCCCAGCATTTT. Residues: CASSIGRQGNQPQHF.

The rearrangement uses TRBV2 and TRBJ1-2; D possibly corresponds to TRBD1 (5 bases). V shed 4 bases and J shed 5 bases, with 8 bases lying between them. The CDR3 sequence is 12 residues long. Germline V lookup: CDR1 SNHLY, CDR2 FYNNEI. CDR3 DNA: TGTGCCAGCAGTGGCAGGGTTTATGGCTACACCTTC. Its protein product is CASSGRVYGYTF.

The rearrangement links TRBV6-4 to TRBJ1-6; a possible D gene is TRBD1 (5 bases). Germline CDR1 reads MRHNA; CDR2 reads SNTAGT. V lost 0 bases to trimming and J lost 8 bases, with 11 bases between them. CDR3 length equals 15 residues. CDR3 amino acids: CASSDSAQGYSPLHF. The DNA for the CDR3 is TGTGCCAGCAGTGACTCGGCGCAGGGTTATTCACCCCTCCACTTT.

For the CDR3, the DNA is TGTGCCAGTAGTAGGGGCCGGGGCAATCAGCCCCAGCATTTT. Translating it yields CASSRGRGNQPQHF. The V and J genes are TRBV19 and TRBJ1-5, with a possible D match to TRBD1 (5 bases). The germline V and J ends were trimmed by 4 bases and 2 bases, with 9 bases remaining between them. The CDR3 runs to 14 residues. Germline CDR1 reads LNHDA; CDR2 reads SQIVND (reference sequence).

In this sample, this clone turned up a few times. The gene calls are TRBV10-3 and TRBJ1-1, with no clear D. The germline V gene encodes CDR1 ENHRY and CDR2 SYGVKD. Trimming removed 2 bases at V and 9 bases at J, with 7 bases between. CDR3 length: 11 residues. CDR3 loop: CAISERGQAFF. DNA for the CDR3: TGTGCCATCAGTGAGAGAGGGCAAGCTTTCTTT.

The chain has TRBV4-1 and TRBJ2-5, with TRBD2 matching 8 bases. Germline CDR1 and CDR2: MGHRA and YSYEKL. V lost 4 bases and J lost 5; bases outside the gene matches: 12. The length of the CDR3 is 16 residues. Written as DNA, the CDR3 is TGCGCCAGCAGCCGCTCGGGAGGGGGTCGGGAGGAGACCCAGTACTTC. This gives the protein CASSRSGGGREETQYF.

The chain is built from TRBV21-1 and TRBJ2-1; the table's D gene call, TRBD2, was not cross checked with the DNA. TRBV21-1 is a documented pseudogene. The CDR3 extends over 17 amino acids. In DNA, the CDR3 is TGTGCCAGCAGCAAACCACGTGCCGGGGATCGGAACAATGAGCAGTTCTTC. It yields the protein CASSKPRAGDRNNEQFF.

The J gene is TRBJ2-5, the V gene TRBV5-6, with 8 bases lining up with TRBD2. Germline trimming cut 4 bases from V and 5 bases from J; bases unmatched to any gene: 10. The germline V gene encodes CDR1 SGHDT and CDR2 YYEEEE. CDR3 length equals 15 residues. CDR3 nucleotide sequence: TGTGCCAGCAGCAGGGGTAGCGGGGCTCGGGAGACCCAGTACTTC. Amino acids: CASSRGSGARETQYF.

V and J are TRBV29-1 and TRBJ2-1; TRBD1 might be the D (7 bases). Trimming pared 6 bases from V and 1 base from J, leaving 13 bases between. Germline CDR1 reads SQVTM; CDR2 reads ANQGSEA. This CDR3 comprises 14 residues. This CDR3 is CSVRSGGSYNEQFF. CDR3 nucleotides: TGCAGCGTCCGATCAGGGGGGTCCTACAATGAGCAGTTCTTC.